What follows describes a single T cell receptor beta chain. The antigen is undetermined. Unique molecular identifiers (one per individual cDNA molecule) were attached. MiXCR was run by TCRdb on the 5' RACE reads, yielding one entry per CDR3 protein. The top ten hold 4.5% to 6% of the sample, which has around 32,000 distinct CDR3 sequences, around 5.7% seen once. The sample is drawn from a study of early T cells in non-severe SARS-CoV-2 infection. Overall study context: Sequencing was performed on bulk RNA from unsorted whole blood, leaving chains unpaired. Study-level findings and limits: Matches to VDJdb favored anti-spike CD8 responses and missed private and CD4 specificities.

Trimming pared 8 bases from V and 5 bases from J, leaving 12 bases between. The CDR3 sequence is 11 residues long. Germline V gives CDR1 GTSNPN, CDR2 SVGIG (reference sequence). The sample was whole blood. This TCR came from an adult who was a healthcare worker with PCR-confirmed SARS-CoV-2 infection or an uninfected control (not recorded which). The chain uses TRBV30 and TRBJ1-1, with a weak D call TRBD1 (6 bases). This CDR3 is CAGTQGTEAFF. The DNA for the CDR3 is TGTGCCGGGACCCAGGGGACTGAAGCTTTCTTT.